The 26 T cell receptor beta chains listed next were all sequenced from one sample in a study of CD8 T cells in Susac syndrome. Random hexamers primed reverse transcription of about 0.45 to 1 ug RNA. TCRdb called the immunoSEQ multiplex PCR reads again in MiXCR, with one record for every CDR3 protein. This table holds roughly 200,000 distinct CDR3 sequences, about 95% found once. Sample: CD4+ T cells from PBMCs. These receptors originate from a human donor with Susac syndrome.

This rearrangement joins TRBV4-1 to TRBJ2-1; TRBD2 is a possible D gene (6 bases). From germline, CDR1 is MGHRA and CDR2 YSYEKL. The V gene lost 3 bases and the J gene lost 8 bases, with 20 bases spanning the gap. The CDR3 runs 16 residues. The CDR3 loop reads CASSHPTRVGGYEQFF. DNA for the CDR3: TGCGCCAGCAGCCACCCGACAAGGGTGGGGGGATATGAGCAGTTCTTC.

In regard to this clonotype: An end of the junction differs from the germline gene, which may be a read error. For the CDR3, the DNA is TGCACCAGCAGCCATGAGGGACTAGATCAAGAGACCCAGTACTTC. This encodes CTSSHEGLDQETQYF. The rearrangement uses TRBV4-1 and TRBJ2-5; 8 bases map to TRBD2. CDR3 length: 15 residues. Germline loops: CDR1 MGHRA, CDR2 YSYEKL.

The gene calls are TRBV20-1 and TRBJ1-2; maybe TRBD1 (5 bases). Germline lookup yields CDR1 DFQATT and CDR2 SNEGSKA (reference sequence). The CDR3 runs to 12 residues. Trimming removed 1 base at V and 6 bases at J, with 9 bases between. The CDR3 DNA reads TGCAGTGCTAGAGCGGGGGAGCATGGCTACACCTTC. It is translated as CSARAGEHGYTF.

The chain joins TRBV6-1 to TRBJ2-7, with TRBD1 as a possible D gene (5 bases). Germline lookup yields CDR1 MNHNS and CDR2 SASEGT. The CDR3 extends over 14 amino acids. With 6 bases removed from V and 7 bases from J, the gap between germline ends came to 19 bases. CDR3 residues: CASRAYRDSIEQYF. The CDR3 region has the DNA TGTGCCAGCAGAGCCTACCGAGACAGTATTGAGCAGTACTTC.

The chain joins TRBV4-3 to TRBJ2-3; D is unclear. The CDR3 loop spans 15 amino acids. Per the germline V gene, CDR1 is LGHNA and CDR2 is YSLEER. V lost 0 bases to trimming and J lost 2 bases, with 9 bases between them. The DNA of the CDR3 is TGCGCCAGCAGCCAAGATCATGGCTTCACAGATACGCAGTATTTT. It specifies CASSQDHGFTDTQYF.

This sequence joins TRBV3-1 and TRBJ1-3; D unclear. The V end lost 1 base, the J end lost 1 base, and 8 bases lay between the germline ends. From germline, CDR1 is LGHDT and CDR2 YNNKEL (reference sequence). The CDR3 contains 15 residues. CDR3 loop: CASSQARDSGNTIYF. The CDR3 bases are TGTGCCAGCAGCCAAGCGCGAGATTCTGGAAACACCATATATTTT.

The V and J genes are TRBV11-2 and TRBJ2-1, with a possible D match to TRBD2 (5 bases). The V end lost 5 bases, the J end lost 5 bases, and 13 bases lay between the germline ends. Per the germline V gene, CDR1 is SGHAT and CDR2 is FQNNGV. The CDR3 covers 14 residues. The CDR3 loop reads CASSPRTDNNEQFF. In DNA, the CDR3 is TGTGCCAGCAGCCCCCGGACTGATAACAATGAGCAGTTCTTC.

CDR3 nucleotides: TGTGCCAGCAGCGCATTAATTAGCGGGAACACCGGGGAGCTGTTTTTT. Protein: CASSALISGNTGELFF. The chain has TRBV9 and TRBJ2-2; TRBD2 is a possible D gene (6 bases). CDR3 size: 16 residues. V lost 3 bases to trimming and J lost 1 base, with 13 bases between them. CDR1 and CDR2 (germline): SGDLS, YYNGEE.

The gene calls are TRBV7-9 and TRBJ2-7; 7 bases are a match to TRBD1. J gave up 6 bases and V 3 bases, and 5 bases lay outside the gene matches. The CDR3 extends over 13 amino acids. Germline V gene lookup returns CDR1 SEHNR and CDR2 FQNEAQ (reference sequence). As DNA, the CDR3 is TGTGCCAGCAGCTTGACAGGGACAAGCGAGCAGTACTTC. This codes for CASSLTGTSEQYF.

The J gene is TRBJ1-5, the V gene TRBV12-3 or TRBV12-4; the match to TRBD1 covers 7 bases. The V gene end was trimmed by 8 bases and the J gene end by 5 bases; junction bases not matched to a gene: 12. The CDR3 covers 15 residues. This chain's CDR3 is CASQRTGVRDQPQHF. Here the CDR3 DNA reads TGTGCCAGCCAACGTACAGGGGTAAGGGATCAGCCCCAGCATTTT.

The gene calls are TRBV30 and TRBJ1-6; D is unresolved. The V end lost 0 bases, the J end lost 6 bases, and 12 bases lay between the germline ends. The germline V gene encodes CDR1 GTSNPN and CDR2 SVGIG (reference sequence). The CDR3 has 15 residues. The CDR3 sequence: CAWSVNFRSNSPLHF. The CDR3 DNA sequence: TGTGCCTGGAGTGTAAACTTCAGGAGTAATTCACCCCTCCACTTT.

The genes are TRBV29-1 and TRBJ1-1; D call uncertain. The CDR3 sequence is 13 residues long. Trimming left V 3 bases short and J 10 bases short, with 18 bases between. Germline CDR1 is SQVTM and CDR2 is ANQGSEA. As DNA, the CDR3 is TGCAGCGTTGACGCGTCCTACGATCTTCGAGCTTTCTTT. This gives the protein CSVDASYDLRAFF.

The chain combines TRBV29-1 with TRBJ2-7; TRBD2 is a possible D gene (7 bases). The CDR3 length is 15 residues. Trimming removed 6 bases from V and 4 bases from J, with 22 bases in between. Germline CDR1 is SQVTM and CDR2 is ANQGSEA. CDR3 sequence: CSVAWVRGGRYEQYF. The CDR3 region has the DNA TGCAGCGTCGCCTGGGTGAGGGGGGGTAGGTACGAGCAGTACTTC.

The chain is built from TRBV20-1 and TRBJ2-1; D is ambiguous. CDR1 is DFQATT, CDR2 SNEGSKA, per germline (reference sequence). V shed 6 bases and J shed 6 bases, with 9 bases lying between them. The CDR3 consists of 11 residues. The CDR3 bases are TGCAGTGCCCACGAGCGCAATGAGCAGTTCTTC. Its protein product is CSAHERNEQFF.

The rearrangement joins TRBV15 to TRBJ2-3; 9 positions agree with TRBD1. CDR3 size: 15 residues. Losses at the gene ends were 6 bases for V and 4 bases for J; bases not matched to a gene: 8. CDR1 and CDR2 (germline): LNHNV, YYDKDF (reference sequence). The CDR3 region is CATSVTGGAADTQYF. The CDR3 DNA is TGTGCCACCAGTGTTACAGGGGGCGCGGCAGATACGCAGTATTTT.

The chain has TRBV5-4 and TRBJ2-5; TRBD1 might be the D (5 bases). The germline gives CDR1 SGHNT, CDR2 YYREEE (reference sequence). V lost 4 bases and J 2 bases, leaving 9 bases between the germline ends. CDR3 length equals 13 residues. The CDR3 DNA reads TGTGCCAGCAGCACGGACATACAAGAGACCCAGTACTTC. Residues: CASSTDIQETQYF.

This chain connects TRBV6-6 to TRBJ1-2; tentatively, D is TRBD1 (6 bases). CDR1 is MNHNY, CDR2 SVGAGI, per germline (reference sequence). V gave up 7 bases and J gave up 1 base, with 10 bases separating them. This CDR3 has 13 residues. The CDR3, as DNA: TGTGCCAGCAACCCACAGGGTAACTATGGCTACACCTTC. The encoded protein is CASNPQGNYGYTF.

V usage is TRBV3-1 and J usage is TRBJ2-5, with D possibly being TRBD2 (6 bases). Germline V CDR1 and CDR2: LGHDT, YNNKEL (reference sequence). This CDR3 comprises 16 residues. Deletions cut 0 bases from V and 1 base from J, with 12 bases between. CDR3 protein: CASSQEDLGLQETQYF. The CDR3 DNA reads as TGTGCCAGCAGCCAAGAGGACTTGGGACTCCAAGAGACCCAGTACTTC.

CDR3: CSARVDGGAFHEQFF. The CDR3 region has the DNA TGCAGTGCTAGAGTAGATGGGGGGGCATTCCATGAGCAGTTCTTC. The chain links TRBV20-1 to TRBJ2-1; TRBD2 might be the D (7 bases). Germline loops: CDR1 DFQATT, CDR2 SNEGSKA (reference sequence). CDR3 size: 15 residues. V was trimmed by 1 base and J by 8 bases, leaving 18 bases between them.

V gene TRBV20-1 combines with J gene TRBJ2-7; 8 positions match TRBD1. Germline trimming cut 6 bases from V and 5 bases from J; bases unmatched to any gene: 12. Germline V lookup: CDR1 DFQATT, CDR2 SNEGSKA (reference sequence). The CDR3 covers 14 residues. CDR3 in DNA: TGCAGTGCAACCTCAAGGACAGGGACCAACGAGCAGTACTTC. This gives the protein CSATSRTGTNEQYF.

A single count supports this clonotype. The rearrangement uses TRBV20-1 and TRBJ2-5, with TRBD1 identical over 8 bases. The CDR3 is 13 amino acids. CDR1 and CDR2 from the germline V gene are DFQATT and SNEGSKA (reference sequence). Trimming took 4 bases from V and 0 from J; bases not matched to a gene: 1. The DNA for the CDR3 is TGCAGTGCTAACAGGGGGTACCAAGAGACCCAGTACTTC. Protein sequence: CSANRGYQETQYF.

The rearrangement joins TRBV19 to TRBJ2-3; 10 bases are shared with TRBD2. The V gene end was trimmed by 6 bases and the J gene end by 7 bases; junction bases not matched to a gene: 10. The CDR3 is 15 amino acids. Germline V gene sequence: CDR1 LNHDA, CDR2 SQIVND (reference sequence). In DNA, the CDR3 is TGTGCCAGTAGGAATACAGCTAGCGGGAGTAATACGCAGTATTTT. Translation: CASRNTASGSNTQYF.

This clonotype appeared once. The rearrangement uses TRBV2 and TRBJ2-1; D is unresolved. V gave up 0 bases and J gave up 4 bases, with 16 bases separating them. CDR1 is SNHLY, CDR2 FYNNEI, per germline. CDR3 length: 17 residues. CDR3 sequence reads: CASSEALETPSYNEQFF. The CDR3 nucleotides read TGTGCCAGCAGTGAAGCGCTTGAGACCCCTTCGTACAATGAGCAGTTCTTC.

This clonotype was recorded once. This chain uses TRBV30 with TRBJ1-4; D is uncertain. The CDR3 is 12 amino acids. The ends were cut back, 2 bases at V and 6 bases at J, with 7 bases in the middle. The germline V gene has CDR1 GTSNPN and CDR2 SVGIG (reference sequence). The CDR3 protein is CAWSILDEKLFF. In nucleotides, the CDR3 is TGTGCCTGGAGTATCTTAGATGAAAAACTGTTTTTT.

The J gene is TRBJ2-3, the V gene TRBV7-2; the D is unclear. The CDR3 has 12 amino acids. The V gene's germline CDR1 is SGHTA and CDR2 FQGNSA. V shed 3 bases and J shed 7 bases, with 8 bases lying between them. The CDR3 DNA is TGTGCCAGCAGCTTCGGAGCCTATACGCAGTATTTT. Protein sequence: CASSFGAYTQYF.

In nucleotides, the CDR3 is TGTGCCTGGAGTGGGGACAGGGAAGGTGAAAAACTGTTTTTT. It encodes CAWSGDREGEKLFF. The rearrangement links TRBV30 to TRBJ1-4, with 9 bases that match TRBD1. In germline, CDR1 is GTSNPN, CDR2 SVGIG (reference sequence). With 1 base clipped from V and 7 bases from J, the junction kept 4 bases outside the gene matches. This CDR3 has 14 amino acids.